This T cell receptor (beta chain) was sequenced for a study of blood T cell repertoires in COVID-19. CDR3 length: 16 amino acids. V was clipped by 6 bases and J by 3 bases; unmatched bases: 12. Germline V gene sequence: CDR1 WSHSY, CDR2 SAAADI. The assay was immunoSEQ multiplex PCR, and TCRdb's table has in-frame clones only and misses some. This sample has over 350,000 clones, with 70% to 90% found just once. The J gene is TRBJ1-1, the V gene TRBV10-2; 8 nucleotides agree with TRBD1. This receptor was identified in a woman aged 18-29 years with acute COVID-19. The source material was PBMCs or T cells enriched from blood (not recorded which). The CDR3 nucleotides are TGCGCCAGCAGGAGTTTTAACAGGGGGGGGGACACTGAAGCTTTCTTT. Its protein product is CASRSFNRGGDTEAFF.